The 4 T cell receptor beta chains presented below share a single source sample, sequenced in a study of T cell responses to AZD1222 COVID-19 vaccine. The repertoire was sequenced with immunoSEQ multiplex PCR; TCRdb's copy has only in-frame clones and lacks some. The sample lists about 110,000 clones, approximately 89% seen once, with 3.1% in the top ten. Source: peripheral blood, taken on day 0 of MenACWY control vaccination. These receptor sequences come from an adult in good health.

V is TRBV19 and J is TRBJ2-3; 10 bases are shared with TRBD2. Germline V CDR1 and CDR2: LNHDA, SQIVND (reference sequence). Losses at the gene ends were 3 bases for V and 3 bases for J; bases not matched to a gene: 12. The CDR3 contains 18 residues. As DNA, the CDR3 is TGTGCCAGTAGTATTTCAGCGGGGGGGCCTGGATCGACAGATACGCAGTATTTT. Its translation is CASSISAGGPGSTDTQYF. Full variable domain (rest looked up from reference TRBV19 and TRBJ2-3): DGGITQSPKYLFRKEGQNVTLSCEQNLNHDAMYWYRQDPGQGLRLIYYSQIVNDFQKGDIAEGYSVSREKKESFPLTVTSAQKNPTAFYLCASSISAGGPGSTDTQYFGPGTRLTVL.

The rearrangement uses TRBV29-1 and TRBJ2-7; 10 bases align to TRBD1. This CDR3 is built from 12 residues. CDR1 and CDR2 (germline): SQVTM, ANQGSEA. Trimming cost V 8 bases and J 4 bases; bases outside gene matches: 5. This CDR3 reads CSTWTGGYEQYF. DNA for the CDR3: TGCAGCACCTGGACAGGGGGGTACGAGCAGTACTTC.

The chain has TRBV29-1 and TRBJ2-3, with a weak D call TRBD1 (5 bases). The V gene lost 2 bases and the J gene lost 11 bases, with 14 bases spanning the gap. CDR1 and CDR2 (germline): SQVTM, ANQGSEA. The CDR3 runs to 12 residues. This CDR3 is CSVEIRQGQQYF. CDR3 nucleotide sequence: TGCAGCGTTGAAATAAGGCAGGGCCAGCAGTATTTT.

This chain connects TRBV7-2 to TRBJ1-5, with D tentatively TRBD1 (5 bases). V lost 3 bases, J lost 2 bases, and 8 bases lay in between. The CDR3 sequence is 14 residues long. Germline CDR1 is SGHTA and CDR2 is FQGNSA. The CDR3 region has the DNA TGTGCCAGCAGCTTGGTACAGGGCAATCAGCCCCAGCATTTT. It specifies CASSLVQGNQPQHF. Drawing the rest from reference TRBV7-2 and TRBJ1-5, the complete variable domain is GAGVSQSPSNKVTEKGKDVELRCDPISGHTALYWYRQSLGQGLEFLIYFQGNSAPDKSGLPSDRFSAERTGGSVSTLTIQRTQQEDSAVYLCASSLVQGNQPQHFGDGTRLSIL.